This TCR beta chain was identified during a study of blood T cells in healthy people across ages. V gave up 4 bases and J gave up 7 bases, with 8 bases separating them. This CDR3 has 12 residues. Germline V gene data show CDR1 as MNHEY and CDR2 as SVGEGT. Sample-barcoded 5' priming and a J-beta primer mix drove a second PCR of about 6 to 11 cycles. TCRdb used MiXCR to reprocess the 5' RACE reads, holding one entry per CDR3 protein. The table lists about 1.4 million distinct CDR3 sequences, approximately 60% of them singletons, with over 5.5% in the top ten. This clonotype was obtained from a man younger than 35 in good health. The V call is TRBV6-2 or TRBV6-3, the J call TRBJ1-5, with D possibly TRBD1 on 5 matching bases. Sequenced input: blood. The chain's CDR3 is CASSWGRQPQHF. The CDR3 DNA is TGTGCCAGCAGTTGGGGGAGGCAGCCCCAGCATTTT.